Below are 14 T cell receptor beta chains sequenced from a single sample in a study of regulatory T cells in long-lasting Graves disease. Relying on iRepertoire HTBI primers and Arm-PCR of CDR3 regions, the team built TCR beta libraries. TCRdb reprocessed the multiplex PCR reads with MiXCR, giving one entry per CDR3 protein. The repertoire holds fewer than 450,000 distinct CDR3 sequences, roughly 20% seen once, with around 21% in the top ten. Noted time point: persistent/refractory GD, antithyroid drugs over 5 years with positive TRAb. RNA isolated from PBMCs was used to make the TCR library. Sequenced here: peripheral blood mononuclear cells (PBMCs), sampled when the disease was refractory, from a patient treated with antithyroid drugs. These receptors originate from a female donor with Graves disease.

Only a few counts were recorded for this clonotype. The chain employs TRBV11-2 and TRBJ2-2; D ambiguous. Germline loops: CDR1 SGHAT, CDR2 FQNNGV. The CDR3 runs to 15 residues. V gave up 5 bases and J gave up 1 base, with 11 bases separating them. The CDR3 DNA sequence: TGTGCCAGCAGCCTAGGTGTGCGGAACACCGGGGAGCTGTTTTTT. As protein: CASSLGVRNTGELFF.

CDR3 amino acids: CASSRGGQGSNQPQHF. CDR3 DNA sequence: TGTGCCAGCAGCCGGGGGGGACAGGGATCCAATCAGCCCCAGCATTTT. This sequence joins TRBV7-8 and TRBJ1-5, with TRBD1 matching 9 bases. J was trimmed by 3 bases and V by 5 bases; bases with no gene match: 8. This CDR3 spans 16 amino acids. CDR1 is SGHVS, CDR2 FQNEAQ, per germline.

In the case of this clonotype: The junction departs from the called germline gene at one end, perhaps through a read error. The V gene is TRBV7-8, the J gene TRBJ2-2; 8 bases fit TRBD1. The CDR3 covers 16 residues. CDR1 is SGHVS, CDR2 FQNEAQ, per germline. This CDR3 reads CASSQDDRGNTGELFF. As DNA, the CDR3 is TGCGCCAGCAGCCAGGATGACAGGGGGAACACCGGGGAGCTGTTTTTT.

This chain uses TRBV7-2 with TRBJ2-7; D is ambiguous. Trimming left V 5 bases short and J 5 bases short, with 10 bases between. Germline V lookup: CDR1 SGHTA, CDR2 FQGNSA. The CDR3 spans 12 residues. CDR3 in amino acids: CASSASPHEQYF. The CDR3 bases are TGTGCCAGCAGCGCCTCTCCCCACGAGCAGTACTTC. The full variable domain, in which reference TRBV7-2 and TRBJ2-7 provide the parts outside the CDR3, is GAGVSQSPSNKVTEKGKDVELRCDPISGHTALYWYRQSLGQGLEFLIYFQGNSAPDKSGLPSDRFSAERTGGSVSTLTIQRTQQEDSAVYLCASSASPHEQYFGPGTRLTVT.

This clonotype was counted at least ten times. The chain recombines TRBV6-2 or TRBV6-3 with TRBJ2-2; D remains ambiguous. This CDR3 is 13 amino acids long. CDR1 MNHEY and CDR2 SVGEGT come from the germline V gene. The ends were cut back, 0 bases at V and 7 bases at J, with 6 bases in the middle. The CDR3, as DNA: TGTGCCAGCAGTTACTCGGTCAACGGGGAGCTGTTTTTT. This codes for CASSYSVNGELFF.

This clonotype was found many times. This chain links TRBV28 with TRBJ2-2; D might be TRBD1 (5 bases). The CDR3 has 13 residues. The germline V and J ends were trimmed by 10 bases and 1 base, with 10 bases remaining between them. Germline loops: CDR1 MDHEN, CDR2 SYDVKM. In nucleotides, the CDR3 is TGTGCCACCCTCCAGGGGAACACCGGGGAGCTGTTTTTT. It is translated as CATLQGNTGELFF.

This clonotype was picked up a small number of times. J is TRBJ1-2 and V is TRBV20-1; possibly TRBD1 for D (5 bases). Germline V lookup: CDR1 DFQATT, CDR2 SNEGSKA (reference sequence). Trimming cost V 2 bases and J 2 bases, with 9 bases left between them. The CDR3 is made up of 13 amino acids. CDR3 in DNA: TGCAGTGCTAGAACCCCAGGGAACTATGGCTACACCTTC. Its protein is CSARTPGNYGYTF.

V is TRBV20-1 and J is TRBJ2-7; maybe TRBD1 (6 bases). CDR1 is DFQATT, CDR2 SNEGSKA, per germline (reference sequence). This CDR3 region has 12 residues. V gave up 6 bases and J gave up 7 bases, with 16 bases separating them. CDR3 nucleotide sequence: TGCAGTGCCAGGGACACTCTAGGGGAGCAGTACTTC. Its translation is CSARDTLGEQYF.

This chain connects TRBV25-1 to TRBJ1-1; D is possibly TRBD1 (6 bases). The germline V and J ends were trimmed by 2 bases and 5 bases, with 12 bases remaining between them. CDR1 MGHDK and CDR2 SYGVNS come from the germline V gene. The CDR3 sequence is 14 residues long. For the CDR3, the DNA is TGTGCCAGCAGTGAAAGGGGGGGTGGGACTGAAGCTTTCTTT. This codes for CASSERGGGTEAFF.

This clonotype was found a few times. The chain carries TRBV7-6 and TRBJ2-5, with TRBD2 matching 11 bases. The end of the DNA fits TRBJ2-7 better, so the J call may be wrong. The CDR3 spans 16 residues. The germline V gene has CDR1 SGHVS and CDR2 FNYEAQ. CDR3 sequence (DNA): TGTGCCAGCAGCGCCCAACTAGCGGGAGCCCTCTACGAGCAGTACTTC. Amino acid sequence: CASSAQLAGALYEQYF.

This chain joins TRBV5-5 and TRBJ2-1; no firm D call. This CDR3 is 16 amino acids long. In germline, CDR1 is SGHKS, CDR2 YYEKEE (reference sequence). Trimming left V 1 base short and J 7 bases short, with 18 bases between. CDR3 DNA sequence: TGTGCCAGCAGCTTGAGTTTTGTTTTCTTGGAGAATGAGCAGTTCTTC. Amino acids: CASSLSFVFLENEQFF.

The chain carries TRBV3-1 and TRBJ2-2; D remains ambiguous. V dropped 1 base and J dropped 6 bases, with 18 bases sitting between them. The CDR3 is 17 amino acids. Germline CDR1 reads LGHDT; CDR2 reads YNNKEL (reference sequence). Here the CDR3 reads CASSQVFEAESAGELFF. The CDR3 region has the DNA TGTGCCAGCAGCCAAGTTTTTGAGGCGGAATCGGCCGGGGAGCTGTTTTTT.

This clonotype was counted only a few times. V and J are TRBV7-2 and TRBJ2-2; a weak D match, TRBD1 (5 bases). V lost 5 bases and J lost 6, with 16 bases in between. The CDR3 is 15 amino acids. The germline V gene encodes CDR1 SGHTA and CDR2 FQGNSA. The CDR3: CASSPFSGLPGELFF. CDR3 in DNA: TGTGCCAGCAGCCCATTTTCAGGGCTTCCCGGGGAGCTGTTTTTT.

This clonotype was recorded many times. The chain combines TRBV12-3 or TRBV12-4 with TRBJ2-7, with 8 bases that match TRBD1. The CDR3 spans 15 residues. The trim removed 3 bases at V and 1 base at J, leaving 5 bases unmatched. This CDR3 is CASSFDRGLSYEQYF. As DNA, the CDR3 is TGTGCCAGCAGTTTCGACAGGGGCTTATCCTACGAGCAGTACTTC.